The 24 T cell receptor beta chains reported below all come from one sample, sequenced in a study of identifying expanded T cells in peripheral blood. Assay used: immunoSEQ multiplex PCR; TCRdb lists only in-frame clones, some missing. Found here are approximately 75,000 clones, 85% to 90% of them singletons; the top ten hold roughly 3.5%. Sequencing input: blood. The source is a person between 18 and 75 years old in good health.

In its sample, this clone was seen a few times. The chain is built from TRBV7-2 and TRBJ1-5; D gene ambiguous. V was shortened by 1 base and J by 5 bases, with 6 bases between the two germline ends. The germline V gene encodes CDR1 SGHTA and CDR2 FQGNSA. The CDR3 sequence is 13 residues long. The CDR3 DNA sequence: TGTGCCAGCAGCTTAGGACGCGATCAGCCCCAGCATTTT. This encodes CASSLGRDQPQHF.

This sequence joins TRBV15 and TRBJ1-4, with 10 bases aligning to TRBD1. Germline V CDR1 and CDR2: LNHNV, YYDKDF (reference sequence). The CDR3 totals 15 residues. The J segment lost 4 bases and the V segment lost 5 bases, leaving 4 bases of the junction unmatched. The CDR3 DNA sequence: TGTGCCACCAGCGAGACAGGGGGCGATAATGAAAAACTGTTTTTT. It codes for CATSETGGDNEKLFF.

The V gene is TRBV6-5, the J gene TRBJ1-5; D remains ambiguous. The germline V gene encodes CDR1 MNHEY and CDR2 SVGAGI. The CDR3 is 13 amino acids. Trimming shortened V by 6 bases and J by 3 bases, and 9 bases separated the two germline ends. The CDR3 region is CASRGSLNQPQHF. The CDR3 DNA follows: TGTGCCAGCAGAGGCAGCCTCAATCAGCCCCAGCATTTT.

The gene calls are TRBV29-1 and TRBJ2-5, with D tentatively TRBD2 (5 bases). From germline, CDR1 is SQVTM and CDR2 ANQGSEA. The CDR3 is made up of 13 amino acids. Trimming shortened V by 2 bases and J by 3 bases, and 10 bases separated the two germline ends. The CDR3 coding sequence is TGCAGCGTTGAACGGTCCGGGGAAGAGACCCAGTACTTC. Protein: CSVERSGEETQYF.

The rearrangement joins TRBV9 to TRBJ1-4; tentative D call: TRBD1 (5 bases). The CDR3 runs 14 residues. Trimming removed 0 bases from V and 7 bases from J, with 10 bases in between. Germline loops: CDR1 SGDLS, CDR2 YYNGEE. The CDR3 sequence is CASSVGGMSEKLFF. DNA of the CDR3: TGTGCCAGCAGCGTAGGGGGGATGAGTGAAAAACTGTTTTTT.

The rearrangement uses TRBV20-1 and TRBJ2-3; the D gene is possibly TRBD2 (5 bases). The V end was cut by 8 bases, the J end by 5 bases, with 11 bases between. The CDR3 has 11 residues. Germline CDR1 reads DFQATT; CDR2 reads SNEGSKA (reference sequence). CDR3 sequence reads: CSSGGGDTQYF. CDR3 sequence (DNA): TGCAGTAGCGGAGGCGGAGATACGCAGTATTTT.

The genes are TRBV5-1 and TRBJ2-3; D is unresolved. Germline assignment: CDR1 SGHRS and CDR2 YFSETQ. The germline V and J ends were trimmed by 4 bases and 0 bases, with 9 bases remaining between them. The CDR3 loop spans 14 amino acids. The CDR3 loop is CASSVTPSTDTQYF. CDR3 coding DNA: TGCGCCAGCAGCGTTACCCCGAGCACAGATACGCAGTATTTT.

J is TRBJ2-7 and V is TRBV28; D might be TRBD1 or TRBD2, each matching 5 bases. V gave up 3 bases and J gave up 7 bases, with 10 bases separating them. The length of the CDR3 is 12 residues. Germline V gene data show CDR1 as MDHEN and CDR2 as SYDVKM. CDR3 DNA sequence: TGTGCCAGCAGTTTTCGGGGCAGTGAGCAGTACTTC. It yields the protein CASSFRGSEQYF.

The chain recombines TRBV10-3 with TRBJ2-1, with TRBD1 as a possible D gene (6 bases). In germline, CDR1 is ENHRY, CDR2 SYGVKD. The CDR3 covers 13 residues. With 6 bases removed from V and 0 bases from J, the gap between germline ends came to 6 bases. CDR3 amino acids: CAIRDSSYNEQFF. CDR3 nucleotides: TGTGCCATCAGGGACAGCTCCTACAATGAGCAGTTCTTC.

Only one count was recorded for this clone. The CDR3 nucleotides are TGCACCAGCGGCGGGGGGGCGCCGGGCTCCTACAATGAGCAGTTCTTC. This gives the protein CTSGGGAPGSYNEQFF. The chain employs TRBV1 and TRBJ2-1; the table calls TRBD2, which could not be checked here. TRBV1 is flagged as a pseudogene. This CDR3 comprises 16 residues.

The V call is TRBV7-9, the J call TRBJ2-5; D ambiguous. CDR3 length: 13 amino acids. The germline V gene has CDR1 SEHNR and CDR2 FQNEAQ (reference sequence). Trimming stripped 1 base from V and 3 bases from J, with 6 bases between. The CDR3 spells CASSLGGKETQYF. In DNA form, the CDR3 reads TGTGCCAGCAGCTTAGGGGGTAAAGAGACCCAGTACTTC.

The chain couples TRBV11-2 to TRBJ1-1; D is uncertain. Germline-derived CDR1 and CDR2 are SGHAT and FQNNGV. Trimming took 0 bases from V and 0 from J, leaving 2 bases between them. The CDR3 is made up of 13 amino acids. The CDR3 sequence is CASSLDLNTEAFF. The DNA for the CDR3 is TGTGCCAGCAGCTTAGATCTGAACACTGAAGCTTTCTTT.

The V gene is TRBV19, the J gene TRBJ1-2; tentative D call: TRBD1 (5 bases). V gave up 11 bases and J gave up 2 bases, with 15 bases separating them. Germline-derived CDR1 and CDR2 are LNHDA and SQIVND (reference sequence). The CDR3 runs 13 residues. In nucleotides, the CDR3 is TGTGCCGCCCGGTCGAGGGACAACTATGGCTACACCTTC. Translated, it gives CAARSRDNYGYTF. Using reference TRBV19 and TRBJ1-2 for the parts outside the CDR3, the full variable domain is DGGITQSPKYLFRKEGQNVTLSCEQNLNHDAMYWYRQDPGQGLRLIYYSQIVNDFQKGDIAEGYSVSREKKESFPLTVTSAQKNPTAFYLCAARSRDNYGYTFGSGTRLTVV.

This chain joins TRBV6-5 and TRBJ1-1; D gene ambiguous. The V and J ends lost 5 bases and 5 bases respectively, with 18 bases between them. CDR1 and CDR2 from the germline V gene are MNHEY and SVGAGI. CDR3 length equals 15 residues. For the CDR3, the DNA is TGTGCCAGCAGTAGGCCTCAGGTTATAGGGACTGAAGCTTTCTTT. It codes for CASSRPQVIGTEAFF.

This chain joins TRBV30 and TRBJ1-2, with 9 bases lining up with TRBD1. The ends lost 2 bases at V and 7 bases at J; junction bases unmatched: 5. The CDR3 contains 13 residues. Germline CDR1 reads GTSNPN; CDR2 reads SVGIG (reference sequence). The CDR3 sequence is CAWSMGQGRGYTF. The CDR3 nucleotides are TGTGCCTGGAGTATGGGACAGGGTCGTGGCTACACCTTC.

The CDR3 region has the DNA TGTGCCAGCTCACCACCGGTAGGGGCTCCCTATGGCTACACCTTC. This codes for CASSPPVGAPYGYTF. J is TRBJ1-2 and V is TRBV18; D may be TRBD1 (5 bases). CDR1 is KGHSH, CDR2 LQKENI, per germline. There are 15 residues in the CDR3. V gave up 0 bases and J gave up 4 bases, with 12 bases separating them.

This chain joins TRBV25-1 and TRBJ1-1; D gene uncertain. This CDR3 comprises 13 residues. V lost 1 base to trimming and J lost 1 base, with 4 bases between them. Germline V gene lookup returns CDR1 MGHDK and CDR2 SYGVNS. The CDR3 nucleotides read TGTGCCAGCAGTGAATTTGCGAACACTGAAGCTTTCTTT. This encodes CASSEFANTEAFF. The full variable domain, its missing parts supplied by reference TRBV25-1 and TRBJ1-1, is EADIYQTPRYLVIGTGKKITLECSQTMGHDKMYWYQQDPGMELHLIHYSYGVNSTEKGDLSSESTVSRIRTEHFPLTLESARPSHTSQYLCASSEFANTEAFFGQGTRLTVV.

CDR3 residues: CASSRQRGSLEQYF. The DNA for the CDR3 is TGTGCCAGCAGTCGGCAGCGGGGGTCCCTCGAGCAGTACTTC. V usage is TRBV27 and J usage is TRBJ2-7, with 8 bases fitting TRBD2. This CDR3 has 14 amino acids. V lost 5 bases to trimming and J lost 6 bases; unmatched junction nucleotides: 9. Germline CDR1 MNHEY, CDR2 SMNVEV (reference sequence).

This chain uses TRBV18 with TRBJ2-1, with D unresolved. Trimming took off 5 bases at V and 5 bases at J, with 13 bases between the two ends. CDR3 length: 14 amino acids. Germline V CDR1 and CDR2: KGHSH, LQKENI. Here the CDR3 reads CASSYSIRDNEQFF. CDR3 sequence (DNA): TGTGCCAGCTCATACTCGATACGGGACAATGAGCAGTTCTTC. Drawing the rest from reference TRBV18 and TRBJ2-1, the complete variable domain is NAGVMQNPRHLVRRRGQEARLRCSPMKGHSHVYWYRQLPEEGLKFMVYLQKENIIDESGMPKERFSAEFPKEGPSILRIQQVVRGDSAAYFCASSYSIRDNEQFFGPGTRLTVL.

The CDR3 is CASSLASGMGGNYGYTF. The DNA of the CDR3 is TGTGCCAGCAGCTTGGCCTCGGGGATGGGAGGAAATTATGGCTACACCTTC. The chain employs TRBV7-2 and TRBJ1-2; D not resolved. Trimming pared 3 bases from V and 5 bases from J, leaving 22 bases between. The CDR3 has 17 residues. Germline V CDR1 and CDR2: SGHTA, FQGNSA.

The V and J genes are TRBV19 and TRBJ2-5, with 7 bases matching TRBD2. The CDR3 covers 15 residues. CDR1 is LNHDA and CDR2 is SQIVND in the germline V gene (reference sequence). Trimming took 4 bases from V and 2 from J; bases not matched to a gene: 7. The CDR3 spells CASSNAGRVQETQYF. The CDR3 coding sequence is TGTGCCAGTAGTAATGCGGGGAGGGTTCAAGAGACCCAGTACTTC.

V usage is TRBV19 and J usage is TRBJ2-7; 9 bases are shared with TRBD2. The CDR3 runs 14 residues. Germline V gives CDR1 LNHDA, CDR2 SQIVND (reference sequence). V lost 7 bases and J lost 1; bases outside the gene matches: 5. The CDR3, as DNA: TGTGCCAGTAAGCCGGGACTAGCATCCTACGAGCAGTACTTC. Encoded protein: CASKPGLASYEQYF.

This chain connects TRBV5-8 to TRBJ2-7; D perhaps matches TRBD2 (6 bases). Germline V gene data show CDR1 as SGHTS and CDR2 as YDEGEE. The CDR3 is 16 residues long. Trimming cost V 4 bases and J 5 bases, with 22 bases left between them. The CDR3 DNA is TGTGCCAGCAGCAAGAGACGTAACGGGGGACGGGACGAGCAGTACTTC. Its protein product is CASSKRRNGGRDEQYF.

This chain connects TRBV29-1 to TRBJ1-2; D remains ambiguous. The germline V and J ends were trimmed by 0 bases and 8 bases, with 7 bases remaining between them. The CDR3 consists of 11 residues. Germline values: CDR1 SQVTM, CDR2 ANQGSEA. DNA of the CDR3: TGCAGCGTTGAAGACAGGTGGGGCTACACCTTC. It yields the protein CSVEDRWGYTF.